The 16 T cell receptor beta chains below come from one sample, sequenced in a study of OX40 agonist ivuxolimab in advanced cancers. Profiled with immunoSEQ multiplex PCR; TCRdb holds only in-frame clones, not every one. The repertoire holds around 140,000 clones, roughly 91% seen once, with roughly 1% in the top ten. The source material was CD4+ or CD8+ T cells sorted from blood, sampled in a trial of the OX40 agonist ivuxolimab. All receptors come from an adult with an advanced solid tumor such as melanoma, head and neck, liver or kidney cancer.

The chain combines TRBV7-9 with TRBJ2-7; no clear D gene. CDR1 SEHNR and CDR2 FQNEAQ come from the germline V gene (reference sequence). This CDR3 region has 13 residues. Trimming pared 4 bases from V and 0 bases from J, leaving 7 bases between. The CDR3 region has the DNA TGTGCCAGCAGCTATGGGCCCTCCTACGAGCAGTACTTC. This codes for CASSYGPSYEQYF. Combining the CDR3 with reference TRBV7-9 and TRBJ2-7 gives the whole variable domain DTGVSQNPRHKITKRGQNVTFRCDPISEHNRLYWYRQTLGQGPEFLTYFQNEAQLEKSRLLSDRFSAERPKGSFSTLEIQRTEQGDSAMYLCASSYGPSYEQYFGPGTRLTVT.

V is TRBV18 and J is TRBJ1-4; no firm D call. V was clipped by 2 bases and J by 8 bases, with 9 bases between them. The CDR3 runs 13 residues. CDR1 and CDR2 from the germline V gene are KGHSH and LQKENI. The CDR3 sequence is CASSPVANEKLFF. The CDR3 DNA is TGTGCCAGCTCACCAGTGGCGAACGAAAAACTGTTTTTT.

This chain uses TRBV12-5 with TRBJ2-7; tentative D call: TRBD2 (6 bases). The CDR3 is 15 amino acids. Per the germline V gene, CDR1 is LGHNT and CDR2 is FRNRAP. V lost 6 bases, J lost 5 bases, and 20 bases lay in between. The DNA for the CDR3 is TGTGCTAGTGGACCACTAGTCTCTGCGGGGAACGAGCAGTACTTC. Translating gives CASGPLVSAGNEQYF.

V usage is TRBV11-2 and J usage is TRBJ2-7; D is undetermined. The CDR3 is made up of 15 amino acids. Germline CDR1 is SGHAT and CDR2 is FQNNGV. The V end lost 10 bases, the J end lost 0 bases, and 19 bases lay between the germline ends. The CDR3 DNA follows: TGTGCCACTGCGATCCAGAAGGGTCCCTCCTACGAGCAGTACTTC. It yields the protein CATAIQKGPSYEQYF.

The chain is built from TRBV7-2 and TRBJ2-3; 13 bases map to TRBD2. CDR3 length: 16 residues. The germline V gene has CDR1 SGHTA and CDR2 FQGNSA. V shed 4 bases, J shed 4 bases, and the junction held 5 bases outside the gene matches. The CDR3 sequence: CASSWTSGGGADTQYF. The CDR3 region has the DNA TGTGCCAGCAGCTGGACTAGCGGGGGCGGGGCAGATACGCAGTATTTT.

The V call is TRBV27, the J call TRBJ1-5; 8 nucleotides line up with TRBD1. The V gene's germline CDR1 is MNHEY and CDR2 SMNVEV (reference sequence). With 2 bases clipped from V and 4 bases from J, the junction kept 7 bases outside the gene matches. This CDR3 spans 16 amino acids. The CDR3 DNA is TGTGCCAGCAGTTTAAACCCAACAGGGGGGAATCAGCCCCAGCATTTT. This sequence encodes CASSLNPTGGNQPQHF.

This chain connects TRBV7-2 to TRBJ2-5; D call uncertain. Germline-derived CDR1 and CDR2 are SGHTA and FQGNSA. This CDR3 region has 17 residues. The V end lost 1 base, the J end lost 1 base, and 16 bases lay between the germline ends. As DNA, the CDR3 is TGTGCCAGCAGCTTAGGGTCGTTGTGGGTAGGCCAAGAGACCCAGTACTTC. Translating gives CASSLGSLWVGQETQYF. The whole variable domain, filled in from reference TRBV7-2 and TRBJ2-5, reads GAGVSQSPSNKVTEKGKDVELRCDPISGHTALYWYRQSLGQGLEFLIYFQGNSAPDKSGLPSDRFSAERTGGSVSTLTIQRTQQEDSAVYLCASSLGSLWVGQETQYFGPGTRLLVL.

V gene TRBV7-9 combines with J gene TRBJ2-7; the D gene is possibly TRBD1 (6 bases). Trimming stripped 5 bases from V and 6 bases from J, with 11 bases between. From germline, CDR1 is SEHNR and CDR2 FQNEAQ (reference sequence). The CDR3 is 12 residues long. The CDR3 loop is CASSLQGTEQYF. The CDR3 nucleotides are TGTGCCAGCAGCCTTCAGGGGACCGAGCAGTACTTC.

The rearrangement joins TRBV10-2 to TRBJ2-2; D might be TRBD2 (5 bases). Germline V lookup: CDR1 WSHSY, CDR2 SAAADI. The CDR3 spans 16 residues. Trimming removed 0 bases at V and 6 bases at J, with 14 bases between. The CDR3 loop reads CASSESLNPGSGELFF. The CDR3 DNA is TGCGCCAGCAGTGAGTCCTTGAATCCGGGGTCCGGGGAGCTGTTTTTT.

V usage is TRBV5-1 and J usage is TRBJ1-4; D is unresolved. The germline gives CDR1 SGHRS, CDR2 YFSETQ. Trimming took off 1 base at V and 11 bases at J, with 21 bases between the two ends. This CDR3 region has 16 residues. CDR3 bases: TGCGCCAGCAGCTTGCGTTCCGACACTGCCGGTGGGAAACTGTTTTTT. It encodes CASSLRSDTAGGKLFF.

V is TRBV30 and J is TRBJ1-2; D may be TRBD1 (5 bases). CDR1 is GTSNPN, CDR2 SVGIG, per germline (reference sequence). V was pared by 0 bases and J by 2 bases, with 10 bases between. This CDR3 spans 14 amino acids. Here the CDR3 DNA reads TGTGCCTGGAGTGTTGGGACCCTCAACTATGGCTACACCTTC. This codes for CAWSVGTLNYGYTF.

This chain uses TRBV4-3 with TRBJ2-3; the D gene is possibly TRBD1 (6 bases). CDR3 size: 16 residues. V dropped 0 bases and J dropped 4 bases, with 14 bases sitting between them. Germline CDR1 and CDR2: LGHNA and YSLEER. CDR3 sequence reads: CASSQDGWGPADTQYF. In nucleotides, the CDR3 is TGCGCCAGCAGCCAAGATGGGTGGGGGCCGGCAGATACGCAGTATTTT.

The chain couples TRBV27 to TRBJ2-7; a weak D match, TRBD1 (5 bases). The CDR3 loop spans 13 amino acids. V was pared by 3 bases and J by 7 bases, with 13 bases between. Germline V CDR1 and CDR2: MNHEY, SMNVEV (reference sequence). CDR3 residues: CASSFTGSIEQYF. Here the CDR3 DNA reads TGTGCCAGCAGTTTCACAGGATCAATTGAGCAGTACTTC.

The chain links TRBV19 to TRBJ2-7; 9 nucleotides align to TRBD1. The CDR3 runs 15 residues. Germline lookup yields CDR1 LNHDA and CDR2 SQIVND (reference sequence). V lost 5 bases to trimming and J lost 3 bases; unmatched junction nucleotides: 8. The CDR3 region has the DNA TGTGCCAGTAGTGGTCCCGGGACAGGGAGCTACGAGCAGTACTTC. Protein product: CASSGPGTGSYEQYF.

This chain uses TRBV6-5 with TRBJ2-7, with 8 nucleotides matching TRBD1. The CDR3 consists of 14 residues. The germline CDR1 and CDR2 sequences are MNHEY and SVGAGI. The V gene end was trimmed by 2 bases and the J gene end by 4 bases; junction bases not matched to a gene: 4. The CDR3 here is CASSYGQGGYEQYF. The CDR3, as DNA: TGTGCCAGCAGTTACGGACAGGGTGGGTACGAGCAGTACTTC.

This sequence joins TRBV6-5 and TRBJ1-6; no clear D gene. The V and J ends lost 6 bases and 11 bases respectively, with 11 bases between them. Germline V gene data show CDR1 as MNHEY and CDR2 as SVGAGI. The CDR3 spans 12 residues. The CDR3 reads CASSQTDPPLHF. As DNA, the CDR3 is TGTGCCAGCAGCCAAACCGACCCACCCCTCCACTTT.